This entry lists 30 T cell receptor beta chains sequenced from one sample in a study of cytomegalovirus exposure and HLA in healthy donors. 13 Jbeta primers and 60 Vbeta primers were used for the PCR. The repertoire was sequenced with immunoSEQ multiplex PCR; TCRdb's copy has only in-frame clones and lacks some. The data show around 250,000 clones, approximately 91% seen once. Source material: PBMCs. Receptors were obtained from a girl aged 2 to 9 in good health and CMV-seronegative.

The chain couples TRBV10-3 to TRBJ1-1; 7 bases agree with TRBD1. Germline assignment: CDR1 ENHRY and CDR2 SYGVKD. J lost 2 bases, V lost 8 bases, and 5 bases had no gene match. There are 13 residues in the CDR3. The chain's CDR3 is CAISGTDNTEAFF. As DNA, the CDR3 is TGTGCCATCTCGGGGACAGACAACACTGAAGCTTTCTTT.

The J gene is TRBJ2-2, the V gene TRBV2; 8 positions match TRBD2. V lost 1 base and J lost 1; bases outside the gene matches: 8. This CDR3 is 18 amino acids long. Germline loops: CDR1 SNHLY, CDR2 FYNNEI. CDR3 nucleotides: TGTGCCAGCAGTGAAGGGAGCGGACTAGCCCTGAACACCGGGGAGCTGTTTTTT. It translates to CASSEGSGLALNTGELFF.

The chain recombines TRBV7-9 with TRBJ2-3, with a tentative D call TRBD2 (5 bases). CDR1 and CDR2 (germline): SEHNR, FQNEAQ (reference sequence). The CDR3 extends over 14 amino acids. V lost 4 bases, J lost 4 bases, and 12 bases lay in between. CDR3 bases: TGTGCCAGCAGCTGGGAGAGGATGGCAGATACGCAGTATTTT. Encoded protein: CASSWERMADTQYF.

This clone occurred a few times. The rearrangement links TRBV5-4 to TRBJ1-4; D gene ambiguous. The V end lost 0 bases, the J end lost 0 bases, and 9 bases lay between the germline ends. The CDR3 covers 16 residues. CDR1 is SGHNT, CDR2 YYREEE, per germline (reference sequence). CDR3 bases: TGTGCCAGCAGCTTGGGGGCAGGTCCAACTAATGAAAAACTGTTTTTT. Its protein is CASSLGAGPTNEKLFF.

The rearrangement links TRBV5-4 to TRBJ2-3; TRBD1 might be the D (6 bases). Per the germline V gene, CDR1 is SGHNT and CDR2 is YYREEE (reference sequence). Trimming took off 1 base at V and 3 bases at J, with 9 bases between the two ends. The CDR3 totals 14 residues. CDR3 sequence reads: CASSLNQGTDTQYF. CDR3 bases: TGTGCCAGCAGCTTGAATCAGGGGACAGATACGCAGTATTTT.

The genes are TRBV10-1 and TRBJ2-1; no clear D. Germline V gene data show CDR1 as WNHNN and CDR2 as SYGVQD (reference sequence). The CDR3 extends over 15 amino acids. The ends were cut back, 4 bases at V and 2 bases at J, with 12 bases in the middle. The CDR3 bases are TGCGCCAGCAGTGCCCGCAGATACCCCTACAATGAGCAGTTCTTC. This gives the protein CASSARRYPYNEQFF.

CDR3 in DNA: TGTGCCAGTAGGAGACAGGTTACATTCAACTATGGCTACACCTTC. This encodes CASRRQVTFNYGYTF. The chain uses TRBV19 and TRBJ1-2; TRBD1 is a possible D gene (6 bases). The V end lost 6 bases, the J end lost 2 bases, and 16 bases lay between the germline ends. Germline assignment: CDR1 LNHDA and CDR2 SQIVND (reference sequence). This CDR3 spans 15 amino acids.

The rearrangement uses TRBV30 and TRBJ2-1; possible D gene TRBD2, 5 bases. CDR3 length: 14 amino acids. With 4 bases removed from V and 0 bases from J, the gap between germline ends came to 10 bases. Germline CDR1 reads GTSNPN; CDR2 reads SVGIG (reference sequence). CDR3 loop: CAWNLGGSYNEQFF. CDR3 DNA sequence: TGTGCCTGGAACCTTGGAGGCTCCTACAATGAGCAGTTCTTC. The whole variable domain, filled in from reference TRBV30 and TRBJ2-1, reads SQTIHQWPATLVQPVGSPLSLECTVEGTSNPNLYWYRQAAGRGLQLLFYSVGIGQISSEVPQNLSASRPQDRQFILSSKKLLLSDSGFYLCAWNLGGSYNEQFFGPGTRLTVL.

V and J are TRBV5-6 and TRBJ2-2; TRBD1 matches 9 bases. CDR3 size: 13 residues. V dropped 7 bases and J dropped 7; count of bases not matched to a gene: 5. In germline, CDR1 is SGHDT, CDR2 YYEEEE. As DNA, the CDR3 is TGTGCCAGCGAGACAGGGGGGAACGGGGAGCTGTTTTTT. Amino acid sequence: CASETGGNGELFF.

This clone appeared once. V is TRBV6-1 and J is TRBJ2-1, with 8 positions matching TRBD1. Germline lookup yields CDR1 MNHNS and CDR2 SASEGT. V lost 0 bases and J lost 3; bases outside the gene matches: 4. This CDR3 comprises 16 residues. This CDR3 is CASSEAKGQVYNEQFF. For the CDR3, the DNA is TGTGCCAGCAGTGAAGCGAAGGGACAGGTCTACAATGAGCAGTTCTTC.

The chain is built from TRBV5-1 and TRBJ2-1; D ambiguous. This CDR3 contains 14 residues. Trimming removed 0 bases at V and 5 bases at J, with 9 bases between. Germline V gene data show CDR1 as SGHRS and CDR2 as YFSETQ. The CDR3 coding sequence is TGCGCCAGCAGCTTGGGCTCCCACAACAATGAGCAGTTCTTC. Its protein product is CASSLGSHNNEQFF. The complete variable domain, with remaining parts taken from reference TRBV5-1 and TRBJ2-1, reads KAGVTQTPRYLIKTRGQQVTLSCSPISGHRSVSWYQQTPGQGLQFLFEYFSETQRNKGNFPGRFSGRQFSNSRSEMNVSTLELGDSALYLCASSLGSHNNEQFFGPGTRLTVL.

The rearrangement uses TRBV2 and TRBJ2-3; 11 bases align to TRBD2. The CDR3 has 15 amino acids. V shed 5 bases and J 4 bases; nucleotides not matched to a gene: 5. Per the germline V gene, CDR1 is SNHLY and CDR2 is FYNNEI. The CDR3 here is CASSYSGLAADTQYF. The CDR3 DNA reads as TGTGCCAGCAGTTACTCGGGACTAGCGGCAGATACGCAGTATTTT. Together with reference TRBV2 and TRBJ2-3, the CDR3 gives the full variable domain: EPEVTQTPSHQVTQMGQEVILRCVPISNHLYFYWYRQILGQKVEFLVSFYNNEISEKSEIFDDQFSVERPDGSNFTLKIRSTKLEDSAMYFCASSYSGLAADTQYFGPGTRLTVL.

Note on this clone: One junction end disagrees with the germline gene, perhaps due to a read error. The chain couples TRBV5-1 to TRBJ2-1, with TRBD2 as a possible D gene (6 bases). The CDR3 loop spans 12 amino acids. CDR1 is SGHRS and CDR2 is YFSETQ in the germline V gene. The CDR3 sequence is CASSAGRWPSLF. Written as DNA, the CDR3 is TGCGCCAGCAGCGCCGGGAGATGGCCGTCCCTCTTC.

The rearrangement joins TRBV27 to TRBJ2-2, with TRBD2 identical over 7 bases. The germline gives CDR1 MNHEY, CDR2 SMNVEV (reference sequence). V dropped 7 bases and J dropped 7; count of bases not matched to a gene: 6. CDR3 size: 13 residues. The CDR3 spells CASTSGGFGELFF. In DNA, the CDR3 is TGTGCCAGCACCTCCGGGGGGTTCGGGGAGCTGTTTTTT.

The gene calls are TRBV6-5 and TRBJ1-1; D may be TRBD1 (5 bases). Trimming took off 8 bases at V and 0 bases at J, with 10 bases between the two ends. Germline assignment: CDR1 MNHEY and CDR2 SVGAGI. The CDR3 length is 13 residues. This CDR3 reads CASGAFLNTEAFF. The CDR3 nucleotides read TGTGCCAGCGGGGCCTTCCTGAACACTGAAGCTTTCTTT.

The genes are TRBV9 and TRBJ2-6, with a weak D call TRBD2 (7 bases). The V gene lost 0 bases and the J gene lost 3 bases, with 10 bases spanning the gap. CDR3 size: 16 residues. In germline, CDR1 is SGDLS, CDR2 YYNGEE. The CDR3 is CASSVAGGRGANVLTF. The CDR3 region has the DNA TGTGCCAGCAGCGTAGCCGGGGGGCGTGGGGCCAACGTCCTGACTTTC.

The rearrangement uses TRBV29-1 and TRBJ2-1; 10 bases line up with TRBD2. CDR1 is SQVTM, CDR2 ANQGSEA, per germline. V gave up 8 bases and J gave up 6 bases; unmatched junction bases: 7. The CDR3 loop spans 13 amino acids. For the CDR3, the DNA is TGCAGCCTGCAGCGGGGGGGACGCAATGAGCAGTTCTTC. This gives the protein CSLQRGGRNEQFF.

The CDR3 nucleotides read TGTGCCAGCCACTCTATAGTGGGCTACACCTTC. Protein product: CASHSIVGYTF. The chain couples TRBV28 to TRBJ1-2; no definite D call. Per the germline V gene, CDR1 is MDHEN and CDR2 is SYDVKM. The germline V and J ends were trimmed by 8 bases and 8 bases, with 12 bases remaining between them. The CDR3 loop spans 11 amino acids.

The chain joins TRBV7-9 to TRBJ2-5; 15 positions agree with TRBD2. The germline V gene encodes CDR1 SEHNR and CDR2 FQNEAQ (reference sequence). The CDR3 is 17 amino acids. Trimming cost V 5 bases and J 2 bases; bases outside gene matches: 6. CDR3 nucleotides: TGTGCCAGCAGCGCAGGGACTAGCGGGAGGTCGCAAGAGACCCAGTACTTC. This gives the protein CASSAGTSGRSQETQYF.

The CDR3 sequence: CASSYSDRGGNQPQHF. The CDR3 bases are TGTGCCAGCAGTTACTCGGACAGGGGAGGCAATCAGCCCCAGCATTTT. This chain joins TRBV6-5 and TRBJ1-5, with TRBD1 matching over 9 bases. CDR1 is MNHEY and CDR2 is SVGAGI in the germline V gene. The CDR3 runs to 16 residues. The V and J ends lost 0 bases and 2 bases, in that order; junction bases with no gene match: 2.

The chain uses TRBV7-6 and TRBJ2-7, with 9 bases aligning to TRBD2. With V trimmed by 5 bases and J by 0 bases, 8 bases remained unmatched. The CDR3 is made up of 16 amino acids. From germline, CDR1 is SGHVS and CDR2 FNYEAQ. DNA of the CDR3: TGTGCCAGCAGCCCATCAGGACTAGCGATCTCCTACGAGCAGTACTTC. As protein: CASSPSGLAISYEQYF.

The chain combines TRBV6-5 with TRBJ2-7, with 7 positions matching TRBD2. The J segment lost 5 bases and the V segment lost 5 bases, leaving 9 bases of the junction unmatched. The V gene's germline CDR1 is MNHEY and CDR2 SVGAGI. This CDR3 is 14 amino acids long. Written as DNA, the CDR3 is TGTGCCAGCAGTCCCTTTGCGGGAGCCGACGAGCAGTACTTC. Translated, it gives CASSPFAGADEQYF.

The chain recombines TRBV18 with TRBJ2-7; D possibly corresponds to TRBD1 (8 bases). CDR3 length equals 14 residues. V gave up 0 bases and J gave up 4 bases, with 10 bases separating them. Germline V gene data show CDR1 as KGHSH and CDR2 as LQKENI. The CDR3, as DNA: TGTGCCAGCTCACCACCACAGGGGGGGTACGAGCAGTACTTC. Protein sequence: CASSPPQGGYEQYF. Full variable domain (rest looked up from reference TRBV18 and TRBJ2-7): NAGVMQNPRHLVRRRGQEARLRCSPMKGHSHVYWYRQLPEEGLKFMVYLQKENIIDESGMPKERFSAEFPKEGPSILRIQQVVRGDSAAYFCASSPPQGGYEQYFGPGTRLTVT.

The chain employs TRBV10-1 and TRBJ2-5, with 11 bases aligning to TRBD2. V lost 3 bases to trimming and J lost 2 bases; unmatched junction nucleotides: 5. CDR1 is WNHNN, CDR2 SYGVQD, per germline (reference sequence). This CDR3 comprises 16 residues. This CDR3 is CASSDGLAGGQETQYF. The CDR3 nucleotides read TGCGCCAGCAGTGACGGCCTAGCGGGGGGACAAGAGACCCAGTACTTC.

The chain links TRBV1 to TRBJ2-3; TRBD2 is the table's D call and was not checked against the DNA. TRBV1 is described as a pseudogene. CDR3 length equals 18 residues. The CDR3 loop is CTSSLTSGGRDGADTQYF. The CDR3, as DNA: TGCACCAGCAGCCTGACTAGCGGGGGCCGCGACGGTGCAGATACGCAGTATTTT.

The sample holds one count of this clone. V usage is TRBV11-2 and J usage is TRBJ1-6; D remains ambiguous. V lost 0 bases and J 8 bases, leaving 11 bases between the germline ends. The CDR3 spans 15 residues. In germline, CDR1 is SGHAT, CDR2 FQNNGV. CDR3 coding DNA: TGTGCCAGCAGCTTAGATCTACGGAGGGATTCACCCCTCCACTTT. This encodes CASSLDLRRDSPLHF.

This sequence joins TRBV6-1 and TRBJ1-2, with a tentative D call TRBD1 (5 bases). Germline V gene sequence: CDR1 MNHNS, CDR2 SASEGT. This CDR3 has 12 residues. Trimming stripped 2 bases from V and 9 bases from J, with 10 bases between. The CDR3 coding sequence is TGTGCCAGCAGTGAATCGGCAGGGAGCTACACCTTC. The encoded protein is CASSESAGSYTF.

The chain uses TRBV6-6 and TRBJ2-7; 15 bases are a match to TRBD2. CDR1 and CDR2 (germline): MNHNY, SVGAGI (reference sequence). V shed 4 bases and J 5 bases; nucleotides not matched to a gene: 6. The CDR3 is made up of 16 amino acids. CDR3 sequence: CASSWTSGGAVDEQYF. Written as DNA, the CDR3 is TGTGCCAGCAGTTGGACTAGCGGGGGGGCCGTGGACGAGCAGTACTTC.

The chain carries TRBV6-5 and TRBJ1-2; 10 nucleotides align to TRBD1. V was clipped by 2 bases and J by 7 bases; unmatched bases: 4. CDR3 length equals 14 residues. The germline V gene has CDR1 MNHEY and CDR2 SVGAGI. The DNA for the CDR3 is TGTGCCAGCAGTTACATGGACAGGGGGGGTGGCTACACCTTC. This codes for CASSYMDRGGGYTF.

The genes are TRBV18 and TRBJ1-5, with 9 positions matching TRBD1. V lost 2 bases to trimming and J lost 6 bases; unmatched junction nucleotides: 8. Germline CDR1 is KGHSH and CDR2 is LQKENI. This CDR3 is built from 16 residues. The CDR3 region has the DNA TGTGCCAGCTCACCAATCCCGGGACAGGGAGCTCAGCCCCAGCATTTT. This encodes CASSPIPGQGAQPQHF.